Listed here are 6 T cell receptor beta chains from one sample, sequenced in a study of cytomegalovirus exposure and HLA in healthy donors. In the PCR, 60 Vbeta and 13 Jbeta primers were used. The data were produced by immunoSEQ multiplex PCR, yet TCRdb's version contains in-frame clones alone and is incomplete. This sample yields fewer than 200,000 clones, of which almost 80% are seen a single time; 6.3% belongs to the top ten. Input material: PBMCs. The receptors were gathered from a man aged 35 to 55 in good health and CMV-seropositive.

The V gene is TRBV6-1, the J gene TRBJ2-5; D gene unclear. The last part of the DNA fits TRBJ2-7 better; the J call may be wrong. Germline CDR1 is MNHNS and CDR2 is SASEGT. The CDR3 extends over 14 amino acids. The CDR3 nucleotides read TGTGCCAGCAGCCCAGCGTGGTCTGACTACGAGCAGTACTTC. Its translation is CASSPAWSDYEQYF.

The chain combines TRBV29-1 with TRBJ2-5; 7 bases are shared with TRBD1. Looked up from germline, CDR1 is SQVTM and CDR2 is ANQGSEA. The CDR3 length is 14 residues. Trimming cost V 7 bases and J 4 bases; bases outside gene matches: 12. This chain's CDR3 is CSGTETGARETQYF. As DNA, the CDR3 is TGCAGCGGAACGGAAACAGGGGCTCGAGAGACCCAGTACTTC.

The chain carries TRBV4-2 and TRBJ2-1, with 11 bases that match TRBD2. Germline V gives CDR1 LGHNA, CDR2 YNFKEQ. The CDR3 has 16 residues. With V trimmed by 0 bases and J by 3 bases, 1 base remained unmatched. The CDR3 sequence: CASSQDGTSGYNEQFF. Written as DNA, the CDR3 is TGTGCCAGCAGCCAAGATGGGACTAGCGGCTACAATGAGCAGTTCTTC.

CDR3 amino acids: CASSPRTGDVEKLFF. The CDR3 DNA follows: TGTGCCAGCAGTCCGCGGACAGGGGATGTCGAAAAACTGTTTTTT. The V gene is TRBV28, the J gene TRBJ1-4; 9 bases are shared with TRBD1. Per the germline V gene, CDR1 is MDHEN and CDR2 is SYDVKM. The junction had 9 bases not matched to a gene; V was cut back by 5 bases and J by 8 bases. The CDR3 extends over 15 amino acids.

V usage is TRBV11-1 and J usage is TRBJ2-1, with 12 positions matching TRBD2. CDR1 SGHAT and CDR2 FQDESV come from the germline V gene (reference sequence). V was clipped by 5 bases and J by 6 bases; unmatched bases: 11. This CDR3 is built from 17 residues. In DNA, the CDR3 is TGTGCCAGCAGCCCACCCCCTGGACTAGCGGGGTCCAATGAGCAGTTCTTC. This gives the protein CASSPPPGLAGSNEQFF.

For the CDR3, the DNA is TGTGCCAGCAGTTCGCCTAGCGGGGCCTCCTACGAGCAGTACTTC. It is translated as CASSSPSGASYEQYF. The V and J genes are TRBV28 and TRBJ2-7; 9 nucleotides agree with TRBD2. The CDR3 contains 15 residues. Germline lookup yields CDR1 MDHEN and CDR2 SYDVKM. Trimming cost V 4 bases and J 0 bases; bases outside gene matches: 4.